This T cell receptor (beta chain) was sequenced for a study of graft-versus-host responses after intestinal transplantation. Repertoires were generated with immunoSEQ multiplex PCR, while TCRdb's copy carries only in-frame clones and drops some. The table has approximately 86,000 clones, about nine tenths seen once. Germline trimming cut 5 bases from V and 3 bases from J; bases unmatched to any gene: 7. Germline CDR1 GTSNPN, CDR2 SVGIG (reference sequence). This CDR3 region has 15 residues. With regard to this clone: Its matching antigen is unknown.

The V call is TRBV30, the J call TRBJ2-1, with TRBD2 identical over 10 bases. This receptor was taken from a human donor who was the organ donor for an intestinal transplant. The sample in question was unstimulated CD8+ T cells sorted from spleen or lymph node cells, obtained before transplant. CDR3 sequence: CAWDGSGGGYNEQFF. CDR3 nucleotides: TGTGCCTGGGACGGAAGCGGGGGGGGCTACAATGAGCAGTTCTTC.